The TCR beta chain described here comes from a study of CD8+ T cells in alopecia areata (dated by TCRdb to 2016 to 2018). For the wider study: The treated patients, all with moderate-to-severe alopecia areata, were enrolled in an open-label pilot trial of oral tofacitinib given at 5 to 10 mg twice daily. Patients received tofacitinib for 6 to 18 months and were then followed off drug for 6 months to check for delayed response and recurrence. To study T cell clonal expansion in alopecia areata, the researchers applied high-throughput TCRbeta sequencing to both the C3H/HeJ mouse model and human patients. In humans, TCRbeta sequencing was performed on scalp tissue and on sorted CD4+ and CD8+ peripheral blood T cells from healthy controls and from patients with patchy or totalis/universalis alopecia areata. Biopsies were taken from tofacitinib-treated patients at baseline and at 4 and 24 weeks of treatment, and a later scalp biopsy was taken in several of the tofacitinib-treated patients. Clonality in the scalp was compared among normal scalp (n=4), patchy alopecia areata scalp (n=8), and alopecia totalis/universalis scalp (n=8). The RNA source kit depended on sample type: the PAXgene miRNA kit for fixed scalp, the miRNeasy kit for PBMCs, and the RNeasy kit for mouse skin. TCRbeta CDR3 regions were amplified by immunoSEQ multiplex PCR with 35 Vbeta forward and 13 Jbeta reverse primers.

The method was the immunoSEQ multiplex PCR assay. RNA was extracted from all samples and reverse transcribed into cDNA, which served as template for TCR sequencing. SuperScript III was used for first-strand cDNA synthesis, primed with a 2:1 mix of oligo-dT and random hexamers. Amplification bias was assessed with a synthetic immune receptor repertoire, and residual bias was removed computationally. As for how the authors treated the data: Raw reads were preprocessed to remove errors, and CDR3 was defined according to IMGT conventions as the region from the conserved cysteine to phenylalanine. Clonality was computed by normalizing Shannon entropy by log2 of the number of productive unique TCRs and subtracting the result from 1. Whether scalp clones were CD4 or CD8 was inferred by matching scalp TCRbeta sequences against CD4 and CD8 repertoires sorted from blood. Held by TCRdb, this immuneACCESS table contains in-frame sequences only and omits some clones. Under half of the omission traces to an unresolved V gene where checked; the cause of the rest is unknown. That table furnishes V, J and clone size, whereas the DNA furnished D and trimming. The sample table holds 130,000 or so clones, of which approximately 48% were seen once. The ten largest clones take up around a sixth of the sample.

On this clone itself: Its antigen remains unidentified. One base away there is no much larger clone; base qualities are not given.

Broad study findings and their caveats: Unlike mouse skin, which is dominated by gammadelta T cells, normal human skin has resident alphabeta T cells that are also sequenced, and this complicates analysis of the scalp TCR repertoire. Higher clonality and more expanded CD8+ clones were observed in lesional scalp than in normal scalp, particularly in alopecia totalis/universalis, a finding suggestive of antigenic drive. TCR sequences shared between patients were less clear than in mice, possibly partly because of HLA diversity in the patient population.

The CDR3, from cysteine to phenylalanine, totals 16 residues. Just the 48-base CDR3 DNA is kept, in frame starting at base 1. Germline trimming: 4 bases from V, 3 bases from J; junction bases outside gene matches: 7. Sequences SGHRS (CDR1) and YFSETQ (CDR2) are obtained from the germline V gene. The sample's time point, from its label and the paper: baseline before oral tofacitinib. Lesional scalp punch biopsies and peripheral blood were collected from alopecia areata patients. PBMCs were isolated by density centrifugation and stained for CD3, CD4 and CD8, after which CD4+ and CD8+ T cells were sorted on a FACSAria.

The sample here was CD8+ T cells sorted from blood, taken at week 0. The chain employs TRBV5-1 and TRBJ2-3, and TRBD2 matches 11 of the central bases. The clonotype was recovered from a human donor with alopecia areata. CDR3 reads: CASSRRLAGLTDTQYF. DNA sequence: TGCGCCAGCAGCCGTCGACTAGCGGGGCTAACAGATACGCAGTATTTT.